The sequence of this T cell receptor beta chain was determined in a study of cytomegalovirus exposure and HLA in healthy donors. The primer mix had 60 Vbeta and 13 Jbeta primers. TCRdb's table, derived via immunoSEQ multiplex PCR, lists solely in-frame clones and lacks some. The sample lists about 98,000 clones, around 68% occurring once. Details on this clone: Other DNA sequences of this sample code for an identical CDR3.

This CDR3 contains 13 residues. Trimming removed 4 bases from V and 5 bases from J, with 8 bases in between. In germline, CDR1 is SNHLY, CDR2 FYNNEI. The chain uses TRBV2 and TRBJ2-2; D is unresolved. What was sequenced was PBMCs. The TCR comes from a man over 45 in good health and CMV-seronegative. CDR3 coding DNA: TGTGCCAGCAGTGGGTCAGGAACCGGGGAGCTGTTTTTT. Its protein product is CASSGSGTGELFF. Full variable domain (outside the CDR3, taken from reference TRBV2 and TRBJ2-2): EPEVTQTPSHQVTQMGQEVILRCVPISNHLYFYWYRQILGQKVEFLVSFYNNEISEKSEIFDDQFSVERPDGSNFTLKIRSTKLEDSAMYFCASSGSGTGELFFGEGSRLTVL.